A single sample gave rise to the 31 T cell receptor beta chains below, sequenced in a study of T cell repertoires in cytomegalovirus infection. TCRdb re-called the reads with MiXCR, one entry per CDR3 protein. The profile shows a few hundred thousand distinct CDR3 sequences, 33% of them singletons. The antigens of these receptors remain unknown. The material sequenced was cultured PBMCs, taken from culture after CMV antigen stimulation. The receptors were sampled from a human donor in good health (CMV status not recorded). Some clones in this sample may be carry-over from other donors' samples.

The rearrangement uses TRBV5-4 and TRBJ1-1, with 7 bases identical to TRBD1. J gave up 9 bases and V 4 bases, and 6 bases lay outside the gene matches. CDR3 length: 12 residues. Germline V gene lookup returns CDR1 SGHNT and CDR2 YYREEE (reference sequence). The CDR3 nucleotides are TGTGCCAGCAGCCCCCGACAGGGAAAAGCTTTCTTT. Translating gives CASSPRQGKAFF.

This clonotype turned up a few times. The rearrangement links TRBV5-1 to TRBJ1-4; maybe TRBD1 (6 bases). V lost 3 bases to trimming and J lost 5 bases, with 17 bases between them. The V gene's germline CDR1 is SGHRS and CDR2 YFSETQ. CDR3 length equals 16 residues. CDR3 loop: CASSSSGQPVNEKLFF. For the CDR3, the DNA is TGCGCCAGCAGCTCTTCGGGACAACCGGTGAATGAAAAACTGTTTTTT.

This clonotype was counted at least ten times. The CDR3: CASIQGEAGYTF. CDR3 coding DNA: TGTGCCAGCATCCAGGGGGAGGCTGGCTACACCTTC. This chain uses TRBV28 with TRBJ1-2; 7 bases are a match to TRBD1. The CDR3 contains 12 residues. Per the germline V gene, CDR1 is MDHEN and CDR2 is SYDVKM. V was clipped by 7 bases and J by 7 bases; unmatched bases: 6.

The chain recombines TRBV4-2 with TRBJ2-2, with D uncertain. V was trimmed by 3 bases and J by 1 base, leaving 6 bases between them. The germline V gene encodes CDR1 LGHNA and CDR2 YNFKEQ. The CDR3 covers 14 residues. The CDR3 sequence: CASSQGRNTGELFF. The CDR3 region has the DNA TGTGCCAGCAGCCAGGGCAGGAACACCGGGGAGCTGTTTTTT.

This clonotype was seen a handful of times. This sequence joins TRBV6-1 and TRBJ2-1, with D perhaps TRBD2 (6 bases). Trimming shortened V by 5 bases and J by 0 bases, and 17 bases separated the two germline ends. The CDR3 is 17 amino acids. Germline V gene sequence: CDR1 MNHNS, CDR2 SASEGT. CDR3 residues: CASSPGTPAFSYNEQFF. In nucleotides, the CDR3 is TGTGCCAGCAGTCCCGGGACTCCAGCCTTCTCCTACAATGAGCAGTTCTTC.

This clonotype is labeled as medium-sized. The chain combines TRBV7-2 with TRBJ2-2, with TRBD2 identical over 9 bases. V lost 4 bases, J lost 2 bases, and 5 bases stayed unmatched. The CDR3 is 16 amino acids. Germline-derived CDR1 and CDR2 are SGHTA and FQGNSA. The CDR3 loop reads CASSSASGTNTGELFF. The CDR3 coding sequence is TGTGCCAGCAGCTCCGCTAGCGGGACCAACACCGGGGAGCTGTTTTTT.

This chain uses TRBV7-3 with TRBJ2-4; possible D gene TRBD2, 7 bases. This CDR3 contains 16 residues. The V end was cut by 5 bases, the J end by 7 bases, with 21 bases between. Germline loops: CDR1 SGHTA, CDR2 FQGTGA. The CDR3 spells CASSPQGGRGRNIQYF. The CDR3, as DNA: TGTGCCAGCAGCCCACAGGGCGGGAGAGGACGCAACATTCAGTACTTC.

The chain combines TRBV7-9 with TRBJ2-7; 11 nucleotides line up with TRBD2. Germline CDR1 and CDR2: SEHNR and FQNEAQ (reference sequence). The CDR3 runs to 15 residues. With 5 bases clipped from V and 5 bases from J, the junction kept 8 bases outside the gene matches. The CDR3 protein is CASSPGLAGVDEQYV. The CDR3 DNA is TGTGCCAGCAGCCCCGGACTAGCGGGCGTTGACGAGCAGTACGTC.

Only a few counts were recorded for this clonotype. The chain has TRBV19 and TRBJ1-4, with TRBD1 identical over 7 bases. V dropped 5 bases and J dropped 8; count of bases not matched to a gene: 11. The V gene's germline CDR1 is LNHDA and CDR2 SQIVND (reference sequence). The CDR3 sequence is 15 residues long. The CDR3 DNA follows: TGTGCCAGTAGTCCGGGAACGACAGGGAAGGAAAAACTGTTTTTT. Amino acids: CASSPGTTGKEKLFF.

This clonotype has ten or more counts. The rearrangement joins TRBV18 to TRBJ2-1; perhaps D is TRBD1 or TRBD2 (5 bases each). Germline V gene lookup returns CDR1 KGHSH and CDR2 LQKENI. The CDR3 is 14 amino acids. Trimming left V 3 bases short and J 6 bases short, with 12 bases between. In DNA form, the CDR3 reads TGTGCCAGCTCACCGGGGACGTTGATCAATGAGCAGTTCTTC. This gives the protein CASSPGTLINEQFF.

The chain links TRBV6-2 or TRBV6-3 to TRBJ2-3, with 8 positions matching TRBD1. V trimming: 5 bases; J trimming: 2 bases; junction bases outside the gene matches: 6. This CDR3 region has 15 residues. Germline loops: CDR1 MNHEY, CDR2 SVGEGT. The CDR3 nucleotides are TGTGCCAGCAGTACCCGGACAGGGTACACAGATACGCAGTATTTT. Translation gives CASSTRTGYTDTQYF.

This chain joins TRBV20-1 and TRBJ2-7, with D unresolved. This CDR3 is 9 amino acids long. Between the trimmed V and J ends, which lost 5 bases and 5 bases, there was a span of 4 bases. The germline V gene has CDR1 DFQATT and CDR2 SNEGSKA (reference sequence). The CDR3 sequence is CSAGHEQYF. The DNA for the CDR3 is TGCAGTGCTGGTCACGAGCAGTACTTC.

This chain connects TRBV7-2 to TRBJ1-3; maybe TRBD1 (6 bases). This CDR3 has 13 amino acids. V was clipped by 10 bases and J by 4 bases, with 14 bases between them. Germline loops: CDR1 SGHTA, CDR2 FQGNSA. The CDR3 loop reads CATHRTDGNTIYF. CDR3 coding DNA: TGTGCCACCCACCGGACAGACGGAAACACCATATATTTT.

The V gene is TRBV6-2 or TRBV6-3, the J gene TRBJ1-2, with D perhaps TRBD1 (6 bases). Trimming shortened V by 8 bases and J by 3 bases, and 16 bases separated the two germline ends. Germline lookup yields CDR1 MNHEY and CDR2 SVGEGT. The CDR3 is made up of 14 amino acids. The CDR3 DNA is TGTGCCAGCCGAGCGGGGGGCGCTGACTATGGCTACACCTTC. This encodes CASRAGGADYGYTF.

The genes are TRBV5-1 and TRBJ1-2; 9 nucleotides line up with TRBD1. There are 14 residues in the CDR3. With V trimmed by 5 bases and J by 0 bases, 2 bases remained unmatched. Germline V gene lookup returns CDR1 SGHRS and CDR2 YFSETQ. CDR3 residues: CASRTGGANYGYTF. The CDR3 DNA reads TGCGCCAGCAGGACAGGGGGAGCTAACTATGGCTACACCTTC.

The chain employs TRBV19 and TRBJ2-2; 10 nucleotides match TRBD2. Germline V gene data show CDR1 as LNHDA and CDR2 as SQIVND (reference sequence). V trimming: 8 bases; J trimming: 8 bases; junction bases outside the gene matches: 8. The CDR3 runs 14 residues. The CDR3 nucleotides read TGTGCCAGTTGCGGCCTAGCGGGAGTTGGGGAGCTGTTTTTT. This sequence encodes CASCGLAGVGELFF.

The chain recombines TRBV11-2 with TRBJ2-3, with TRBD2 identical over 11 bases. The germline V gene encodes CDR1 SGHAT and CDR2 FQNNGV. This CDR3 is 16 amino acids long. J lost 3 bases, V lost 5 bases, and 7 bases had no gene match. The CDR3 DNA reads as TGTGCCAGCAGCATCTATACTAGCGGGAGTACAGATACGCAGTATTTT. It codes for CASSIYTSGSTDTQYF.

Only a few counts were recorded for this clonotype. V gene TRBV6-5 combines with J gene TRBJ2-1, with 8 bases lining up with TRBD1. The CDR3 covers 14 residues. The V gene end was trimmed by 2 bases and the J gene end by 3 bases; junction bases not matched to a gene: 0. Germline-derived CDR1 and CDR2 are MNHEY and SVGAGI. The CDR3 reads CASSYGQGYNEQFF. The CDR3 DNA sequence: TGTGCCAGCAGTTACGGACAGGGCTACAATGAGCAGTTCTTC.

V usage is TRBV6-2 or TRBV6-3 and J usage is TRBJ2-1, with 12 bases identical to TRBD2. Germline V CDR1 and CDR2: MNHEY, SVGEGT. V lost 5 bases, J lost 6 bases, and 5 bases stayed unmatched. The CDR3 contains 15 residues. This CDR3 reads CASSLLAGGRNEQFF. CDR3 bases: TGTGCCAGCAGTCTACTAGCGGGAGGCCGCAATGAGCAGTTCTTC.

This clonotype came up a few times. The CDR3 nucleotides read TGTGCCATTAAGGGCCTGGGGTTGATGGAGTATTTT. It codes for CAIKGLGLMEYF. V and J are TRBV27 and TRBJ2-3; no firm D call. V lost 10 bases to trimming and J lost 13 bases, with 21 bases between them. There are 12 residues in the CDR3. The V gene's germline CDR1 is MNHEY and CDR2 SMNVEV (reference sequence).

This clonotype was counted only a few times. J is TRBJ2-1 and V is TRBV19; weak D call: TRBD2 (6 bases). Germline lookup yields CDR1 LNHDA and CDR2 SQIVND (reference sequence). V shed 4 bases and J shed 5 bases, with 15 bases lying between them. CDR3 size: 15 residues. CDR3 DNA sequence: TGTGCCAGTAGTAGGCAGGAGGGAGTCCACAATGAGCAGTTCTTC. It codes for CASSRQEGVHNEQFF.

This clonotype was detected only a few times. The chain couples TRBV6-2 or TRBV6-3 to TRBJ2-7, with a weak D call TRBD2 (6 bases). Trimming left V 9 bases short and J 3 bases short, with 18 bases between. Germline-derived CDR1 and CDR2 are MNHEY and SVGEGT. There are 14 residues in the CDR3. The chain's CDR3 is CASSYSGVFYEQYF. DNA of the CDR3: TGTGCCAGTTCGTACTCGGGGGTCTTCTACGAGCAGTACTTC.

The chain joins TRBV6-6 to TRBJ2-7; a weak D match, TRBD2 (5 bases). CDR3 length: 15 amino acids. Between the trimmed V and J ends, which lost 0 bases and 0 bases, there was a span of 9 bases. Germline V gene data show CDR1 as MNHNY and CDR2 as SVGAGI (reference sequence). CDR3 residues: CASSYSWRASYEQYF. The CDR3 nucleotides read TGTGCCAGCAGTTACTCGTGGCGGGCCTCCTACGAGCAGTACTTC.

The rearrangement uses TRBV6-6 and TRBJ2-1, with TRBD1 matching over 8 bases. CDR1 is MNHNY, CDR2 SVGAGI, per germline (reference sequence). This CDR3 spans 13 amino acids. V gave up 6 bases and J gave up 6 bases; unmatched junction bases: 4. CDR3 sequence: CASRRQGSNEQFF. CDR3 DNA sequence: TGTGCCAGCAGGAGACAGGGGAGCAATGAGCAGTTCTTC.

The chain links TRBV2 to TRBJ2-7; maybe TRBD2 (5 bases). This CDR3 spans 11 amino acids. V was shortened by 10 bases and J by 8 bases, with 15 bases between the two germline ends. CDR1 is SNHLY, CDR2 FYNNEI, per germline. CDR3 protein: CATEGASQQYV. In DNA, the CDR3 is TGTGCCACCGAGGGTGCTAGTCAGCAGTACGTC.

The rearrangement links TRBV6-2 or TRBV6-3 to TRBJ1-1; 7 bases align to TRBD1. Germline assignment: CDR1 MNHEY and CDR2 SVGEGT. The CDR3 is 13 amino acids. V trimming: 5 bases; J trimming: 4 bases; junction bases outside the gene matches: 4. CDR3 sequence (DNA): TGTGCCAGCAGTCCACAGGGGTCCACTGAAGCTTTCTTT. Its translation is CASSPQGSTEAFF.

J is TRBJ2-4 and V is TRBV20-1; TRBD1 aligns across 7 bases. Germline CDR1 is DFQATT and CDR2 is SNEGSKA (reference sequence). The CDR3 consists of 16 residues. V was clipped by 6 bases and J by 0 bases; unmatched bases: 11. Written as DNA, the CDR3 is TGCAGTGCCAAGAGGTCGGGACAGTTAGCCAAAAACATTCAGTACTTC. This translates into CSAKRSGQLAKNIQYF.

The rearrangement uses TRBV12-5 and TRBJ2-7; weak D call: TRBD2 (5 bases). Trimming stripped 6 bases from V and 2 bases from J, with 14 bases between. Germline V gene data show CDR1 as LGHNT and CDR2 as FRNRAP. CDR3 size: 14 residues. CDR3 protein: CASGDPGLAYEQYV. The DNA for the CDR3 is TGTGCTAGTGGGGATCCGGGATTGGCCTACGAGCAGTACGTC.

This clonotype was observed many times. This chain connects TRBV7-8 to TRBJ2-1; D might be TRBD2 (5 bases). This CDR3 region has 15 residues. The V end lost 5 bases, the J end lost 3 bases, and 14 bases lay between the germline ends. CDR1 and CDR2 from the germline V gene are SGHVS and FQNEAQ. The CDR3 nucleotides read TGTGCCAGCAGCCCAGACCCCGGAGGCTACAATGAGCAGTTCTTC. Protein product: CASSPDPGGYNEQFF.

The rearrangement links TRBV6-1 to TRBJ2-1; no clear D gene. CDR3 length: 11 amino acids. Between the trimmed V and J ends, which lost 7 bases and 8 bases, there was a span of 9 bases. Germline V CDR1 and CDR2: MNHNS, SASEGT. The CDR3 DNA reads TGTGCCAGCATGAAGGGCCATGAGCAGTTCTTC. Encoded protein: CASMKGHEQFF.

The chain uses TRBV20-1 and TRBJ2-7; 9 nucleotides align to TRBD1. V shed 0 bases and J 5 bases; nucleotides not matched to a gene: 2. This CDR3 comprises 13 residues. CDR1 and CDR2 from the germline V gene are DFQATT and SNEGSKA (reference sequence). DNA of the CDR3: TGCAGTGCTAGAGAGGGACAGGGCCACGAGCAGTACGTC. Translation gives CSAREGQGHEQYV.